This T cell receptor beta chain was recorded in a study of response to subunit inactivated influenza vaccine. Study-wide results and limits: New T cells are recruited in small numbers by each seasonal influenza vaccination, according to the authors' suggestion.

The CDR3 covers 13 residues. The V gene lost 4 bases and the J gene lost 6 bases, with 9 bases spanning the gap. Germline assignment: CDR1 SGHAT and CDR2 FQNNGV. This clonotype was recorded at least ten times. No antigen is known for it. TCRdb recomputed calls from the RT-PCR reads with MiXCR, one row per CDR3 protein. Here the sample spans 500,000 to 600,000 distinct CDR3 sequences, roughly 10% being singletons. This rearrangement joins TRBV11-2 to TRBJ1-4; D may be TRBD1 (5 bases). The starting material was PBMCs from blood, obtained on the day of vaccination. The source of this sequence is a man aged 50 to 59 who received an inactivated influenza vaccine. CDR3 coding DNA: TGTGCCAGCAGCTGGGACGGATATGAAAAACTGTTTTTT. Translated, it gives CASSWDGYEKLFF.